This TCR beta chain was recorded in a study of blood T cell repertoires in COVID-19. The overall study: In each case, the material was cDNA or gDNA derived from T cells, B-cell-depleted T cells, or PBMCs.

The germline V gene has CDR1 KGHSH and CDR2 LQKENI. V shed 0 bases, J shed 2 bases, and the junction held 2 bases outside the gene matches. There are 16 residues in the CDR3. Those enrolled in Seattle joined during active infection and were followed longitudinally afterward. In the authors' methods: How many nucleated cells were present was estimated from reference gene primer amplification. Some clones are missing from TCRdb's copy, which holds only in-frame ones; the method was immunoSEQ multiplex PCR. D and trimming come from the DNA, and the V and J calls and clone size come from that table. The repertoire holds about 350,000 clones, about nine tenths seen once, with approximately 4.1% in the top ten.

The J gene is TRBJ2-1, the V gene TRBV18; 9 bases are a match to TRBD2. The specimen was peripheral blood. This receptor was identified in an older woman with COVID-19, enrolled during active disease. The DNA for the CDR3 is TGTGCCAGCTCACCACCCGGGACTAGCACCTACAATGAGCAGTTCTTC. It yields the protein CASSPPGTSTYNEQFF.